A selection of T cell receptor beta chains follows, all from one sample in a study of T cells in tuberculosis. The repertoire was sequenced with immunoSEQ multiplex PCR; TCRdb's copy has only in-frame clones and lacks some. The sample records over 30,000 clones, 80% to 95% being singletons. Sequenced material: PBMCs, taken at tuberculosis diagnosis. The receptors derive from an adult with tuberculosis. Each CDR3 is given with its conserved first and last residue. A D gene is named only where the DNA matches it firmly. Clone size appears in some rows only: once, few, many, or a class for an expanded clone.

len: 15
j_gene: TRBJ2-3
v_gene: TRBV2
d_gene: TRBD2
abundance: -
CDR3nt: TGTGCCAGCAGAGACGGGGGGATAGGCACAGATACGCAGTATTTT
CDR3aa: CASRDGGIGTDTQYF

len: 11
j_gene: TRBJ1-1
v_gene: TRBV6-5
d_gene: TRBD1
abundance: -
CDR3nt: TGTGCCAGCAGAGGGACAGGGGAAGCTTTCTTT
CDR3aa: CASRGTGEAFF

len: 15
j_gene: TRBJ1-4
v_gene: TRBV19
d_gene: -
abundance: -
CDR3nt: TGTGCCAGTAGTACGGGGGGAAGGGAGAATGAAAAACTGTTTTTT
CDR3aa: CASSTGGRENEKLFF

len: 15
j_gene: TRBJ2-7
v_gene: TRBV11-2
d_gene: TRBD2
abundance: -
CDR3nt: TGTGCCAGCAGCTCTAAGTCTAGCGGGGGCTACGAGCAGTACTTC
CDR3aa: CASSSKSSGGYEQYF

len: 15
j_gene: TRBJ1-6
v_gene: TRBV14
d_gene: -
abundance: -
CDR3nt: TGTGCCAGCAGCCAAGATTCCCGACAGACATCACCCCTCCACTTT
CDR3aa: CASSQDSRQTSPLHF

len: 16
j_gene: TRBJ2-1
v_gene: TRBV18
d_gene: TRBD1
abundance: -
CDR3nt: TGTGCCAGCTCACGTCCCGGGACAGGGGATTACAATGAGCAGTTCTTC
CDR3aa: CASSRPGTGDYNEQFF

len: 13
j_gene: TRBJ2-1
v_gene: TRBV7-2
d_gene: -
abundance: -
CDR3nt: TGTGCCAGCAGCTTAGATCACTCGGATGAGCAGTTCTTC
CDR3aa: CASSLDHSDEQFF

len: 18
j_gene: TRBJ2-1
v_gene: TRBV9
d_gene: TRBD2
abundance: -
CDR3nt: TGTGCCAGCAGCGTAACTAGCGGGGGTTCCCGGGGCTACAATGAGCAGTTCTTC
CDR3aa: CASSVTSGGSRGYNEQFF

len: 17
j_gene: TRBJ1-2
v_gene: TRBV18
d_gene: -
abundance: -
CDR3nt: TGTGCCAGCTCACCCGTTGGGGGCATCACCCTCTACTATGGCTACACCTTC
CDR3aa: CASSPVGGITLYYGYTF

len: 15
j_gene: TRBJ2-1
v_gene: TRBV19
d_gene: TRBD2
abundance: -
CDR3nt: TGTGCCAGTAGTTCAGCGGGACCGAGCTACAATGAGCAGTTCTTC
CDR3aa: CASSSAGPSYNEQFF

len: 16
j_gene: TRBJ1-2
v_gene: TRBV4-1
d_gene: TRBD1
abundance: -
CDR3nt: TGCGCCAGCAGCCAAGAAGGACAGGGAACTAACTATGGCTACACCTTC
CDR3aa: CASSQEGQGTNYGYTF

len: 14
j_gene: TRBJ2-2
v_gene: TRBV30
d_gene: -
abundance: once
CDR3nt: TGTGCCTGGAGTGTACAGGCGAACACCGGGGAGCTGTTTTTT
CDR3aa: CAWSVQANTGELFF

len: 14
j_gene: TRBJ2-2
v_gene: TRBV27
d_gene: -
abundance: -
CDR3nt: TGTGCCAGCAGTTACTCAGGGAACACCGGGGAGCTGTTTTTT
CDR3aa: CASSYSGNTGELFF

len: 14
j_gene: TRBJ2-5
v_gene: TRBV9
d_gene: TRBD1
abundance: -
CDR3nt: TGTGCCAGCAGCGTTCGGACAGGGGGTGAGACCCAGTACTTC
CDR3aa: CASSVRTGGETQYF

len: 13
j_gene: TRBJ2-7
v_gene: TRBV19
d_gene: -
abundance: -
CDR3nt: TGTGCCAGTAGTATCTCAGGGGAGTACGAGCAGTACTTC
CDR3aa: CASSISGEYEQYF

len: 14
j_gene: TRBJ2-7
v_gene: TRBV29-1
d_gene: TRBD1
abundance: -
CDR3nt: TGCAGCGTTGTGCGGGACAGGAACTCCTACGAGCAGTACTTC
CDR3aa: CSVVRDRNSYEQYF

len: 14
j_gene: TRBJ1-1
v_gene: TRBV9
d_gene: TRBD1
abundance: -
CDR3nt: TGTGCCAGCAGCGTCTGGGACAGGGACACTGAAGCTTTCTTT
CDR3aa: CASSVWDRDTEAFF

len: 12
j_gene: TRBJ1-4
v_gene: TRBV5-1
d_gene: -
abundance: -
CDR3nt: TGCGCCAGCAGCCAGGGTAATGAAAAACTGTTTTTT
CDR3aa: CASSQGNEKLFF

len: 14
j_gene: TRBJ1-5
v_gene: TRBV19
d_gene: TRBD1
abundance: -
CDR3nt: TGTGCCAGTAGTACCTCAGGGGGCGCGGAGCCCCAGCATTTT
CDR3aa: CASSTSGGAEPQHF

len: 14
j_gene: TRBJ1-2
v_gene: TRBV10-2
d_gene: -
abundance: once
CDR3nt: TGCGCCAGCAGTGACGGGGGTACGAACTATGGCTACACCTTC
CDR3aa: CASSDGGTNYGYTF

len: 14
j_gene: TRBJ2-5
v_gene: TRBV6-6
d_gene: TRBD1
abundance: -
CDR3nt: TGTGCCAGCAGGCCGGGACAGGGACAAGAGACCCAGTACTTC
CDR3aa: CASRPGQGQETQYF

len: 13
j_gene: TRBJ1-1
v_gene: TRBV6-5
d_gene: -
abundance: -
CDR3nt: TGTGCCGTCTACGAGACAGGGAACACTGAAGCTTTCTTT
CDR3aa: CAVYETGNTEAFF

len: 14
j_gene: TRBJ2-5
v_gene: TRBV14
d_gene: TRBD1
abundance: -
CDR3nt: TGTGCCAGCAGCTATAGGACAGGGTGGGAGACCCAGTACTTC
CDR3aa: CASSYRTGWETQYF

len: 17
j_gene: TRBJ2-4
v_gene: TRBV4-1
d_gene: TRBD2
abundance: -
CDR3nt: TGCGCCAGCAGTCCCCGCCTGGCGGGAGTGAGCAAAAACATTCAGTACTTC
CDR3aa: CASSPRLAGVSKNIQYF

len: 14
j_gene: TRBJ1-1
v_gene: TRBV7-6
d_gene: TRBD1
abundance: -
CDR3nt: TGTGCCAGCAGCTTACAGGGGGCACCCACTGAAGCTTTCTTT
CDR3aa: CASSLQGAPTEAFF

len: 15
j_gene: TRBJ2-2
v_gene: TRBV28
d_gene: TRBD1
abundance: once
CDR3nt: TGTGCCAGCAGTTCACAGGGGGCGGACACCGGGGAGCTGTTTTTT
CDR3aa: CASSSQGADTGELFF

len: 14
j_gene: TRBJ2-2
v_gene: TRBV25-1
d_gene: -
abundance: -
CDR3nt: TGTGCCAGCAGTGAATACTCGTACACCGGGGAGCTGTTTTTT
CDR3aa: CASSEYSYTGELFF

len: 15
j_gene: TRBJ1-3
v_gene: TRBV5-1
d_gene: -
abundance: -
CDR3nt: TGCGCCAGCAGCTTCGCGGAGAGCTCTGGAAACACCATATATTTT
CDR3aa: CASSFAESSGNTIYF

len: 15
j_gene: TRBJ2-3
v_gene: TRBV19
d_gene: -
abundance: -
CDR3nt: TGTGCCAGTAGTGTGGCGGGGGCAGGCACAGATACGCAGTATTTT
CDR3aa: CASSVAGAGTDTQYF

len: 16
j_gene: TRBJ1-5
v_gene: TRBV27
d_gene: -
abundance: -
CDR3nt: TGTGCCAGCAGTCCAAGAGGGAAAGGAGGCAATCAGCCCCAGCATTTT
CDR3aa: CASSPRGKGGNQPQHF

len: 14
j_gene: TRBJ1-4
v_gene: TRBV18
d_gene: TRBD1
abundance: -
CDR3nt: TGTGCCAGCTCACCCGGGACAGGGGATGAAAAACTGTTTTTT
CDR3aa: CASSPGTGDEKLFF

len: 13
j_gene: TRBJ1-4
v_gene: TRBV19
d_gene: TRBD1
abundance: -
CDR3nt: TGTGCCAGTAGAGAAAGGGGGCATGAAAAACTGTTTTTT
CDR3aa: CASRERGHEKLFF

len: 15
j_gene: TRBJ2-1
v_gene: TRBV5-1
d_gene: TRBD2
abundance: -
CDR3nt: TGCGCCAGCAGCTTGGCGTCTAGCGGGCGCAATGAGCAGTTCTTC
CDR3aa: CASSLASSGRNEQFF

len: 14
j_gene: TRBJ1-2
v_gene: TRBV5-1
d_gene: -
abundance: -
CDR3nt: TGCGCCAGCGGTTCCGGGGGGGCTAACTATGGCTACACCTTC
CDR3aa: CASGSGGANYGYTF

len: 11
j_gene: TRBJ2-5
v_gene: TRBV28
d_gene: -
abundance: -
CDR3nt: TGTGCCAGCAGTTTCCAGGAGACCCAGTACTTC
CDR3aa: CASSFQETQYF

len: 16
j_gene: TRBJ2-1
v_gene: TRBV27
d_gene: TRBD1
abundance: -
CDR3nt: TGTGCCAGCAGTTCCCGGACAGGGAGGTCCTACAATGAGCAGTTCTTC
CDR3aa: CASSSRTGRSYNEQFF

len: 13
j_gene: TRBJ1-1
v_gene: TRBV27
d_gene: -
abundance: -
CDR3nt: TGTGCCACTGGGACAAATAGGGACACTGAAGCTTTCTTT
CDR3aa: CATGTNRDTEAFF

len: 12
j_gene: TRBJ2-1
v_gene: TRBV4-1
d_gene: TRBD2
abundance: -
CDR3nt: TGCGCCAGCAGCCACTCAAGCGGGAGAAATTTCTTC
CDR3aa: CASSHSSGRNFF

len: 14
j_gene: TRBJ2-7
v_gene: TRBV28
d_gene: -
abundance: -
CDR3nt: TGTGCCAGCAGTTTAGGCGACAACTCCTACGAGCAGTACTTC
CDR3aa: CASSLGDNSYEQYF

len: 13
j_gene: TRBJ2-5
v_gene: TRBV27
d_gene: TRBD2
abundance: once
CDR3nt: TGTGCCAGCAGTCCGCGGGGGGGGGAGACCCAGTACTTC
CDR3aa: CASSPRGGETQYF

len: 18
j_gene: TRBJ2-7
v_gene: TRBV27
d_gene: -
abundance: once
CDR3nt: TGTGCCAGCAGTTTATCGTGGAATGGAGGGACAGATTCCTACGAGCAGTACTTC
CDR3aa: CASSLSWNGGTDSYEQYF

len: 18
j_gene: TRBJ1-3
v_gene: TRBV5-1
d_gene: TRBD1
abundance: once
CDR3nt: TGCGCCAGCAGCTTGGTGACAGGGGTAAAAGACTCTGGAAACACCATATATTTT
CDR3aa: CASSLVTGVKDSGNTIYF

len: 15
j_gene: TRBJ1-1
v_gene: TRBV30
d_gene: TRBD1
abundance: -
CDR3nt: TGTGCCTGGAGTGACAACTCACAGGGGTGGACTGAAGCTTTCTTT
CDR3aa: CAWSDNSQGWTEAFF

len: 17
j_gene: TRBJ1-3
v_gene: TRBV19
d_gene: -
abundance: -
CDR3nt: TGTGCCAGTAGTATAGGGCGAGTTTCGGGCTCTGGAAACACCATATATTTT
CDR3aa: CASSIGRVSGSGNTIYF

len: 16
j_gene: TRBJ1-5
v_gene: TRBV19
d_gene: TRBD1
abundance: -
CDR3nt: TGTGCCAGTAGTATAGATCTCCCAGGGGGCGGTCAGCCCCAGCATTTT
CDR3aa: CASSIDLPGGGQPQHF

len: 15
j_gene: TRBJ1-5
v_gene: TRBV19
d_gene: TRBD1
abundance: -
CDR3nt: TGTGCCAGTACCGTACAGGGGCTTTCAAATCAGCCCCAGCATTTT
CDR3aa: CASTVQGLSNQPQHF

len: 12
j_gene: TRBJ1-1
v_gene: TRBV30
d_gene: -
abundance: -
CDR3nt: TGTGCCTGGAGTGACATTAACACTGAAGCTTTCTTT
CDR3aa: CAWSDINTEAFF

len: 15
j_gene: TRBJ1-6
v_gene: TRBV14
d_gene: TRBD1
abundance: -
CDR3nt: TGTGCCAGCAGCCCCGACAGGGACTATAATTCACCCCTCCACTTT
CDR3aa: CASSPDRDYNSPLHF

len: 17
j_gene: TRBJ1-2
v_gene: TRBV4-1
d_gene: TRBD1
abundance: -
CDR3nt: TGCGCCAGCAGCCAGGGGTGGGGGGACAGGGGATTTTTGGGCTACACCTTC
CDR3aa: CASSQGWGDRGFLGYTF

len: 18
j_gene: TRBJ2-2
v_gene: TRBV7-3
d_gene: TRBD2
abundance: -
CDR3nt: TGTGCCAGCAGCTTAGAGGGGATAGCGGGACCGAACACCGGGGAGCTGTTTTTT
CDR3aa: CASSLEGIAGPNTGELFF

len: 13
j_gene: TRBJ2-1
v_gene: TRBV27
d_gene: TRBD2
abundance: -
CDR3nt: TGTGCCAGCAGTTTGGCCAGCGGGAGTGAGCGGTTCTTC
CDR3aa: CASSLASGSERFF

len: 13
j_gene: TRBJ1-1
v_gene: TRBV5-4
d_gene: -
abundance: -
CDR3nt: TGTGCCAGCAGCCAAGGGGGAGTAGCTGAAGCTTTCTTT
CDR3aa: CASSQGGVAEAFF

len: 14
j_gene: TRBJ2-7
v_gene: TRBV4-1
d_gene: -
abundance: -
CDR3nt: TGCGCCAGCAGCCAAACGACTCTTTCCTACGAGCAGTACTTC
CDR3aa: CASSQTTLSYEQYF

len: 15
j_gene: TRBJ1-2
v_gene: TRBV10-3
d_gene: TRBD1
abundance: -
CDR3nt: TGTGCCATCAGTTTCGACTCCAGGGGGAACTATGGCTACACCTTC
CDR3aa: CAISFDSRGNYGYTF